This TCR beta chain was recovered during a study of glioma-infiltrating T cells after dendritic cell vaccination. Germline V lookup: CDR1 MNHNY, CDR2 SVGAGI (reference sequence). With V trimmed by 5 bases and J by 7 bases, 8 bases remained unmatched. There are 14 residues in the CDR3. Generated by immunoSEQ multiplex PCR, the TCRdb table keeps only in-frame clones and is missing some. Counted here are roughly 80,000 clones, 70% to 90% occurring once; the ten biggest clones make up approximately 3.4%. The V and J genes are TRBV6-6 and TRBJ1-2, with 9 nucleotides matching TRBD1. Source: blood, taken before dendritic cell vaccination. This receptor was taken from a human donor with glioblastoma. The CDR3 DNA reads as TGTGCCAGCAGTCCACAGGGGGCGCTTTCTGGCTACACCTTC. As protein: CASSPQGALSGYTF.